This record looks at one T cell receptor (beta chain) sequence and its context. The data were taken from a study of blood T cell repertoires in COVID-19. For the study at large: Sample material is recorded as cDNA or gDNA derived from T cells, B-cell-depleted T cells, or PBMCs.

Per the original data handling: Counts of nucleated cells, estimated from reference gene primer amplification, were obtained. Produced via immunoSEQ multiplex PCR; TCRdb's table is partial and in-frame only. V and J calls and clone size are those listed in that table; D and trimming were worked out from the DNA. This table has around 110,000 clones, around 83% appearing once. The sequenced sample consisted of peripheral blood. The sequence came from a man between 65 and 80 years old with acute or convalescent COVID-19.

CDR3 DNA sequence: TGCGCCAGCAGCCAGGGGACAGTGAACACTGAAGCTTTCTTT. It yields the protein CASSQGTVNTEAFF. The chain uses TRBV4-3 and TRBJ1-1; 7 positions match TRBD1. V lost 3 bases to trimming and J lost 0 bases; unmatched junction nucleotides: 1. CDR3 length: 14 residues. Germline V lookup: CDR1 LGHNA, CDR2 YSLEER.